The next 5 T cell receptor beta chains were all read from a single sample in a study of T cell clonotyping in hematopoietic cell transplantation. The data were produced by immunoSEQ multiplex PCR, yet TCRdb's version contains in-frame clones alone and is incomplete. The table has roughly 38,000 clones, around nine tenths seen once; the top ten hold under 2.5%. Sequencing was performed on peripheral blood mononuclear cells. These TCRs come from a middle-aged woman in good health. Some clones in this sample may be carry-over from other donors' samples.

Here the CDR3 reads CASSLSWVTADREAFF. Here the CDR3 DNA reads TGTGCCAGCAGCTTATCTTGGGTTACTGCCGACAGAGAAGCTTTCTTT. The chain uses TRBV7-8 and TRBJ1-1; weak D call: TRBD1 (5 bases). Per the germline V gene, CDR1 is SGHVS and CDR2 is FQNEAQ. Trimming pared 2 bases from V and 8 bases from J, leaving 21 bases between. The CDR3 contains 16 residues.

This CDR3 reads CASSPQGAGGYTF. CDR3 DNA: TGTGCCAGCAGTCCACAGGGGGCGGGTGGCTACACCTTC. The chain joins TRBV6-5 to TRBJ1-2; 9 nucleotides align to TRBD1. V gave up 5 bases and J gave up 7 bases; unmatched junction bases: 5. CDR3 size: 13 residues. Germline assignment: CDR1 MNHEY and CDR2 SVGAGI.

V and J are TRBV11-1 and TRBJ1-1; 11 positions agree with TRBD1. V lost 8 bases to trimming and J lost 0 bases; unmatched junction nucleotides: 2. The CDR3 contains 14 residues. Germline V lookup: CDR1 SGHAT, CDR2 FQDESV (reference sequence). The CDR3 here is CASGQGAVNTEAFF. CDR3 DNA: TGTGCCAGCGGACAGGGGGCGGTGAACACTGAAGCTTTCTTT.

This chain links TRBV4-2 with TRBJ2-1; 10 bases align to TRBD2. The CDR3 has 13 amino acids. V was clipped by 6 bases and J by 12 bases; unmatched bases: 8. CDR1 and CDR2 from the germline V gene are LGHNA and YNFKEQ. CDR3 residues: CASRAEREGRQFF. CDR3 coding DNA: TGTGCCAGCAGAGCGGAGCGGGAGGGGAGGCAGTTCTTC.

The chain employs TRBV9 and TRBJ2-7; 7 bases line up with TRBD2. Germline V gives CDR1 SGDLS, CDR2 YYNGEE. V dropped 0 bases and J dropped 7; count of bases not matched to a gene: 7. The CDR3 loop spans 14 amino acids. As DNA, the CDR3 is TGTGCCAGCAGCGTAGGCGGGAGAGGAGGGGAGCAGTACTTC. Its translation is CASSVGGRGGEQYF.